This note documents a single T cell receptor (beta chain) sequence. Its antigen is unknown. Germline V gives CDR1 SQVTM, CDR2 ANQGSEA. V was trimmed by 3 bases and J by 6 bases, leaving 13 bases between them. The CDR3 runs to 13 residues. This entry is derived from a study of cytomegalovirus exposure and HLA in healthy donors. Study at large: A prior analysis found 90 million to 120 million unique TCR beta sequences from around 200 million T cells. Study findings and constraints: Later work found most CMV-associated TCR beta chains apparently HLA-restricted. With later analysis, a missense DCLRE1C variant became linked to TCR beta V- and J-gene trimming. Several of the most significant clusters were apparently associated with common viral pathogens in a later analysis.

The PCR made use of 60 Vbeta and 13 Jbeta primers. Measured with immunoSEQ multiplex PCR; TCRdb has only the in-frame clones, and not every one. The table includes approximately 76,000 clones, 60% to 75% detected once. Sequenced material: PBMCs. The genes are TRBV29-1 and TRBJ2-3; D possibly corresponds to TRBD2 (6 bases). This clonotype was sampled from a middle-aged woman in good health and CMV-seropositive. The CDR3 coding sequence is TGCAGCGTTGATTCCGGGAGTGGGGATACGCAGTATTTT. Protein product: CSVDSGSGDTQYF.